This T cell receptor (beta chain) stems from a study of blood T cells in healthy people across ages. Study results and caveats: The donors' CMV status was not determined, possibly confounding changes in expanded clonotypes.

A second PCR, run for roughly 7 to 12 cycles, used a sample-barcoded 5' primer plus a J-beta primer mix. TCRdb itself ran the 5' RACE reads through MiXCR, one entry per CDR3 protein. The sample records around 520,000 distinct CDR3 sequences, over 25% being singletons. The CDR3 has 15 residues. The germline gives CDR1 SGHTA, CDR2 FQGNSA. V trimming: 3 bases; J trimming: 4 bases; junction bases outside the gene matches: 2. This clonotype was detected many times. Its antigen is still unknown. These sequences were also reported in another study, on T cells of mothers and their children.

The receptor was derived from a boy between 2 and 15 years old in good health. The chain joins TRBV7-2 to TRBJ2-1; 11 bases are a match to TRBD2. Specimen: blood. This CDR3 is CASSLTSGAYNEQFF. CDR3 nucleotides: TGTGCCAGCAGCTTGACTAGCGGGGCTTACAATGAGCAGTTCTTC.